The 11 T cell receptor beta chains below were found in one sample sequenced in a study of a mutant IDH1 vaccine in newly diagnosed glioma. No cognate antigen is known for these TCRs. Data came from immunoSEQ multiplex PCR; TCRdb stores just in-frame clones and leaves some out. The sample includes approximately 60,000 clones, about 90% of them seen just once. Time point defined: week 23, last vaccination. Vaccination comprised doses that each held 300 ug of mutant IDH1 20-mer peptide, plus topical imiquimod. Sequences were derived from PBMCs, sampled from a glioma patient whose treatment included an IDH1 peptide vaccine. The receptors originated from a man in his forties with glioma.

The chain has TRBV10-3 and TRBJ1-2, with 8 bases matching TRBD1. The CDR3 is made up of 15 amino acids. Germline V gene data show CDR1 as ENHRY and CDR2 as SYGVKD. With V trimmed by 6 bases and J by 0 bases, 6 bases remained unmatched. The CDR3 sequence is CAISEQGGANYGYTF. The CDR3 DNA is TGTGCCATCAGCGAACAGGGGGGAGCTAACTATGGCTACACCTTC.

The chain has TRBV7-8 and TRBJ2-7; 10 bases align to TRBD2. This CDR3 has 15 amino acids. V dropped 8 bases and J dropped 5; count of bases not matched to a gene: 12. In germline, CDR1 is SGHVS, CDR2 FQNEAQ. The CDR3 sequence: CASYSRESGRDEQYF. DNA of the CDR3: TGTGCCAGCTACAGCCGCGAAAGCGGGAGGGACGAGCAGTACTTC.

The V call is TRBV28, the J call TRBJ2-2; D remains unclear. Germline V gives CDR1 MDHEN, CDR2 SYDVKM. This CDR3 is built from 14 residues. Deletions cut 7 bases from V and 5 bases from J, with 14 bases between. Here the CDR3 DNA reads TGTGCCAGCATTCTCTCAGGCCCAACCGGGGAGCTGTTTTTT. This translates into CASILSGPTGELFF.

The genes are TRBV5-5 and TRBJ2-1; D is possibly TRBD2 (7 bases). This CDR3 has 15 residues. V lost 1 base and J lost 6, with 14 bases in between. Germline loops: CDR1 SGHKS, CDR2 YYEKEE (reference sequence). CDR3: CASSLRGEGVNEQFF. Here the CDR3 DNA reads TGTGCCAGCAGCTTGCGCGGGGAGGGGGTCAATGAGCAGTTCTTC.

The rearrangement links TRBV19 to TRBJ2-7; 9 nucleotides agree with TRBD1. The CDR3 extends over 14 amino acids. V lost 7 bases to trimming and J lost 3 bases; unmatched junction nucleotides: 7. The germline gives CDR1 LNHDA, CDR2 SQIVND (reference sequence). CDR3 sequence: CASTPGQGGYEQYF. CDR3 coding DNA: TGTGCCAGTACCCCGGGACAGGGAGGCTACGAGCAGTACTTC.

This clone was observed a few times. The CDR3 DNA follows: TGTGCCAGCAGCCGAGGGACAGCCTATGGCTACACCTTC. This encodes CASSRGTAYGYTF. The chain combines TRBV27 with TRBJ1-2; 7 bases align to TRBD1. The CDR3 length is 13 residues. V lost 6 bases and J lost 4; bases outside the gene matches: 5. Germline V lookup: CDR1 MNHEY, CDR2 SMNVEV (reference sequence).

The chain recombines TRBV6-1 with TRBJ2-7; either TRBD1 or TRBD2 may fit D (5 bases each). Germline V CDR1 and CDR2: MNHNS, SASEGT. V was shortened by 4 bases and J by 2 bases, with 15 bases between the two germline ends. The CDR3 contains 15 residues. CDR3 DNA sequence: TGTGCCAGCAGTGCACAACGGGACCTAACCTACGAGCAGTACTTC. Its translation is CASSAQRDLTYEQYF.

This clone has just a few counts. The junction differs from germline at one of its ends, possibly a read error. The chain joins TRBV2 to TRBJ2-6; D gene unclear. Germline CDR1 is SNHLY and CDR2 is FYNNEI. The CDR3 consists of 14 residues. The CDR3 reads CASREESGANVLTF. The CDR3 bases are TGTGCCAGCAGAGAAGAGTCGGGGGCCAACGTCCTGACTTTC.

This clone was picked up one time. The chain has TRBV7-3 and TRBJ2-3; D gene uncertain. V was pared by 4 bases and J by 1 base, with 12 bases between. The CDR3 covers 15 residues. The germline gives CDR1 SGHTA, CDR2 FQGTGA. Here the CDR3 DNA reads TGTGCCAGCAGCTCCCAGACTGGGGGCACAGATACGCAGTATTTT. It translates to CASSSQTGGTDTQYF.

This rearrangement joins TRBV5-6 to TRBJ2-5; TRBD1 agrees at 7 bases. V dropped 4 bases and J dropped 5; count of bases not matched to a gene: 8. The germline CDR1 and CDR2 sequences are SGHDT and YYEEEE. The CDR3 contains 14 residues. CDR3 in amino acids: CASSAGTVGETQYF. In DNA, the CDR3 is TGTGCCAGCAGCGCCGGGACAGTCGGCGAGACCCAGTACTTC.

J is TRBJ2-7 and V is TRBV6-5, with D possibly being TRBD1 (6 bases). The V gene's germline CDR1 is MNHEY and CDR2 SVGAGI. The CDR3 covers 15 residues. Trimming left V 6 bases short and J 0 bases short, with 15 bases between. Here the CDR3 DNA reads TGTGCCAGCAGCCCCGGACAGTTGCGCTCCTACGAGCAGTACTTC. Amino acids: CASSPGQLRSYEQYF.